The 25 T cell receptor beta chains given below trace back to one sample, sequenced in a study of CD8+ T cells in alopecia areata. Extracted RNA was reverse transcribed into cDNA, the sequencing template. Assay used: immunoSEQ multiplex PCR; TCRdb lists only in-frame clones, some missing. This table holds 210,000 or so clones, approximately 67% found once. The treatment: oral pan-JAK inhibitor, 5-10 mg twice daily. The sample was CD4+ T cells sorted from blood, taken around week 42, from a patient treated with tofacitinib. These receptors were taken from a human donor with alopecia areata.

This clone has ten or more counts. The chain is built from TRBV9 and TRBJ1-6; D remains ambiguous. Per germline, CDR1 SGDLS and CDR2 YYNGEE. Trimming pared 3 bases from V and 3 bases from J, leaving 7 bases between. The CDR3 length is 14 residues. CDR3 loop: CASSEQGYNSPLHF. DNA for the CDR3: TGTGCCAGCAGCGAGCAAGGCTATAATTCACCCCTCCACTTT.

Only one count was recorded for this clone. This chain connects TRBV6-5 to TRBJ1-5, with a possible D match to TRBD1 (6 bases). The V end lost 5 bases, the J end lost 0 bases, and 8 bases lay between the germline ends. In germline, CDR1 is MNHEY, CDR2 SVGAGI. The CDR3 consists of 14 residues. The CDR3 DNA reads TGTGCCAGCAGTAGGGACACTAGCAATCAGCCCCAGCATTTT. Protein sequence: CASSRDTSNQPQHF.

The chain combines TRBV6-5 with TRBJ2-5; TRBD1 aligns across 9 bases. The length of the CDR3 is 15 residues. The germline V gene has CDR1 MNHEY and CDR2 SVGAGI. Trimming at V came to 5 bases and at J to 1 base, leaving 5 bases not matched to a gene. CDR3 in DNA: TGTGCCAGCAGTACCAGGGGACAGGGCCAAGAGACCCAGTACTTC. It translates to CASSTRGQGQETQYF.

The rearrangement joins TRBV30 to TRBJ2-7; 7 bases agree with TRBD2. Germline assignment: CDR1 GTSNPN and CDR2 SVGIG (reference sequence). The CDR3 is 11 amino acids. The V gene end was trimmed by 4 bases and the J gene end by 6 bases; junction bases not matched to a gene: 3. The CDR3 DNA reads as TGTGCCTGGACACTAGCGCGCGAGCAGTACTTC. The encoded protein is CAWTLAREQYF.

V gene TRBV19 combines with J gene TRBJ2-3, with TRBD2 matching over 12 bases. Germline-derived CDR1 and CDR2 are LNHDA and SQIVND (reference sequence). After removal of 2 bases from V and 5 bases from J, the junction contained 11 bases not matched to a gene. The length of the CDR3 is 18 residues. CDR3 loop: CASSISGLAGGPKDTQYF. CDR3 nucleotide sequence: TGTGCCAGTAGTATATCAGGGCTAGCGGGGGGGCCGAAAGATACGCAGTATTTT.

The V call is TRBV25-1, the J call TRBJ2-7, with 8 bases matching TRBD1. CDR1 is MGHDK and CDR2 is SYGVNS in the germline V gene. The CDR3 totals 13 residues. V lost 6 bases and J lost 3; bases outside the gene matches: 4. The CDR3 loop is CASSRGQGYEQYF. CDR3 coding DNA: TGTGCCAGCAGCCGCGGACAGGGCTACGAGCAGTACTTC.

This clone was picked up one time. CDR3 in DNA: TGTGCCAGCACTCCCGGTCGGGGGAACGCTTTCTTT. Translated: CASTPGRGNAFF. The V and J genes are TRBV6-5 and TRBJ1-1, with D possibly TRBD1 on 5 matching bases. The CDR3 runs 12 residues. V was shortened by 7 bases and J by 11 bases, with 17 bases between the two germline ends. In germline, CDR1 is MNHEY, CDR2 SVGAGI.

The chain joins TRBV9 to TRBJ2-5; 9 bases align to TRBD1. This CDR3 has 15 residues. V gave up 4 bases and J gave up 4 bases; unmatched junction bases: 8. CDR1 and CDR2 (germline): SGDLS, YYNGEE. CDR3 sequence reads: CASSFRTGAGETQYF. The DNA for the CDR3 is TGTGCCAGCAGCTTTCGGACAGGGGCAGGAGAGACCCAGTACTTC.

V is TRBV9 and J is TRBJ2-2; 10 bases match TRBD1. This CDR3 is 18 amino acids long. V lost 6 bases and J lost 3; bases outside the gene matches: 14. The germline V gene encodes CDR1 SGDLS and CDR2 YYNGEE. The CDR3, as DNA: TGTGCCAGCACTCCCGGGGACAGGGGCTCTTCCCACACCGGGGAGCTGTTTTTT. Translating it yields CASTPGDRGSSHTGELFF.

This clone came up once. The V gene is TRBV6-6, the J gene TRBJ2-3; tentative D call: TRBD2 (5 bases). The length of the CDR3 is 14 residues. Per germline, CDR1 MNHNY and CDR2 SVGAGI (reference sequence). Trimming left V 6 bases short and J 0 bases short, with 10 bases between. The CDR3 DNA is TGTGCCAGCAGCCAGCGAGGGAGCACAGATACGCAGTATTTT. It encodes CASSQRGSTDTQYF.

On this clone: The same CDR3 is also encoded by other DNA sequences in this sample. The chain employs TRBV20-1 and TRBJ2-5; D ambiguous. V was cut by 3 bases and J by 2 bases, with 4 bases left in between. CDR1 is DFQATT and CDR2 is SNEGSKA in the germline V gene (reference sequence). The CDR3 has 11 residues. This chain's CDR3 is CSASLQETQYF. The CDR3 DNA reads TGCAGTGCTAGTTTACAAGAGACCCAGTACTTC.

The gene calls are TRBV7-9 and TRBJ1-1; D gene uncertain. This CDR3 has 15 amino acids. V shed 0 bases and J shed 4 bases, with 12 bases lying between them. Germline assignment: CDR1 SEHNR and CDR2 FQNEAQ (reference sequence). CDR3 coding DNA: TGTGCCAGCAGCTTAGCGACCGGTAGGACCACTGAAGCTTTCTTT. It encodes CASSLATGRTTEAFF.

The sample holds a few counts of this clone. The chain links TRBV30 to TRBJ1-4; D remains ambiguous. The CDR3 runs to 16 residues. The V end was cut by 5 bases, the J end by 0 bases, with 16 bases between. The germline CDR1 and CDR2 sequences are GTSNPN and SVGIG (reference sequence). CDR3 sequence (DNA): TGTGCCTGGTCGGGTAGAGCGACTCCAACTAATGAAAAACTGTTTTTT. It specifies CAWSGRATPTNEKLFF.

Comment on this clone: Other nucleotide sequences in the sample specify the same CDR3. The rearrangement links TRBV20-1 to TRBJ2-7; TRBD2 aligns across 7 bases. The germline V gene has CDR1 DFQATT and CDR2 SNEGSKA (reference sequence). Trimming at V came to 6 bases and at J to 2 bases, leaving 1 base not matched to a gene. This CDR3 comprises 11 residues. CDR3 DNA sequence: TGCAGTGCGGGGGGGACCTACGAGCAGTACTTC. Encoded protein: CSAGGTYEQYF.

The chain recombines TRBV29-1 with TRBJ2-7; D remains ambiguous. The CDR3 is 12 residues long. Germline V CDR1 and CDR2: SQVTM, ANQGSEA. Trimming pared 1 base from V and 3 bases from J, leaving 7 bases between. CDR3 nucleotide sequence: TGCAGCGTTGAAGGGATTAACTACGAGCAGTACTTC. The encoded protein is CSVEGINYEQYF.

The DNA for the CDR3 is TGCGCCAGCAGCCAAGCACTAGCGGGGGGTAATGAGCAGTTCTTC. As protein: CASSQALAGGNEQFF. This sequence joins TRBV4-3 and TRBJ2-1; 12 nucleotides agree with TRBD2. Per the germline V gene, CDR1 is LGHNA and CDR2 is YSLEER. The J segment lost 7 bases and the V segment lost 1 base, leaving 2 bases of the junction unmatched. The CDR3 has 15 amino acids.

This clone occurred many times. One end of the junction fails to match germline, which may point to a read error. The CDR3 nucleotides read TGTGCCAGTAGTTTCGGACAGGAGAGGGCCTTT. It is translated as CASSFGQERAF. The chain recombines TRBV19 with TRBJ1-5; 7 nucleotides align to TRBD1. Germline V gene sequence: CDR1 LNHDA, CDR2 SQIVND (reference sequence). The CDR3 consists of 11 residues.

The J gene is TRBJ1-2, the V gene TRBV7-9; 8 bases are a match to TRBD1. V gave up 5 bases and J gave up 7 bases; unmatched junction bases: 9. The germline V gene has CDR1 SEHNR and CDR2 FQNEAQ (reference sequence). The CDR3 is made up of 14 amino acids. The CDR3 DNA reads TGTGCCAGCAGCCTCGACAGGGGAATCGGTGGCTACACCTTC. Translating gives CASSLDRGIGGYTF.

This clone was recorded once. CDR3 nucleotides: TGTGCCTGGAGTGCCGGACAGGGGGGTGAAAAACTGTTTTTT. This gives the protein CAWSAGQGGEKLFF. The chain joins TRBV30 to TRBJ1-4; 10 bases are shared with TRBD1. V trimming: 1 base; J trimming: 7 bases; junction bases outside the gene matches: 3. The CDR3 has 14 amino acids. Germline CDR1 is GTSNPN and CDR2 is SVGIG (reference sequence).

This chain uses TRBV7-2 with TRBJ2-7, with TRBD2 matching 8 bases. The CDR3 covers 15 residues. J was trimmed by 0 bases and V by 5 bases; bases with no gene match: 6. Germline V lookup: CDR1 SGHTA, CDR2 FQGNSA. CDR3 sequence: CASSPSGRGSYEQYF. The CDR3 nucleotides read TGTGCCAGCAGCCCCAGCGGGAGAGGCTCCTACGAGCAGTACTTC.

The chain joins TRBV29-1 to TRBJ1-2, with D possibly matching TRBD1 (6 bases). The CDR3 has 11 residues. Per germline, CDR1 SQVTM and CDR2 ANQGSEA. Trimming took off 3 bases at V and 7 bases at J, with 9 bases between the two ends. The CDR3 spells CSVDQGSGYTF. In DNA form, the CDR3 reads TGCAGCGTTGACCAGGGGTCTGGCTACACCTTC.

The CDR3 reads CASSLMGSETQYF. The CDR3 DNA reads as TGCGCCAGCAGCTTGATGGGATCAGAGACCCAGTACTTC. The chain combines TRBV5-1 with TRBJ2-5, with D unresolved. The CDR3 loop spans 13 amino acids. The V end was cut by 1 base, the J end by 4 bases, with 8 bases between. The germline CDR1 and CDR2 sequences are SGHRS and YFSETQ.

This chain joins TRBV29-1 and TRBJ1-1, with 11 bases matching TRBD1. Trimming removed 5 bases from V and 7 bases from J; junction bases left unmatched: 6. This CDR3 is 13 amino acids long. Germline CDR1 and CDR2: SQVTM and ANQGSEA. DNA for the CDR3: TGCAGCGTTTCCGGGACAGGGGGTAGTGAAGCTTTCTTT. It specifies CSVSGTGGSEAFF. Using reference TRBV29-1 and TRBJ1-1 for the parts outside the CDR3, the full variable domain is SAVISQKPSRDICQRGTSLTIQCQVDSQVTMMFWYRQQPGQSLTLIATANQGSEATYESGFVIDKFPISRPNLTFSTLTVSNMSPEDSSIYLCSVSGTGGSEAFFGQGTRLTVV.

The rearrangement uses TRBV27 and TRBJ1-6; the D is unclear. Trimming left V 6 bases short and J 0 bases short, with 12 bases between. In germline, CDR1 is MNHEY, CDR2 SMNVEV (reference sequence). The CDR3 contains 16 residues. The CDR3 region is CASRIKASSYNSPLHF. The CDR3 nucleotides read TGTGCCAGCAGAATTAAGGCGAGCTCCTATAATTCACCCCTCCACTTT.

The table lists this clone with a few counts. The rearrangement joins TRBV4-3 to TRBJ2-1; 7 nucleotides line up with TRBD1. With 4 bases clipped from V and 8 bases from J, the junction kept 8 bases outside the gene matches. CDR1 and CDR2 from the germline V gene are LGHNA and YSLEER. The CDR3 is made up of 14 amino acids. The chain's CDR3 is CASSLRTGWDEQFF. The CDR3 DNA is TGCGCCAGCAGCCTCCGGACAGGTTGGGATGAGCAGTTCTTC.